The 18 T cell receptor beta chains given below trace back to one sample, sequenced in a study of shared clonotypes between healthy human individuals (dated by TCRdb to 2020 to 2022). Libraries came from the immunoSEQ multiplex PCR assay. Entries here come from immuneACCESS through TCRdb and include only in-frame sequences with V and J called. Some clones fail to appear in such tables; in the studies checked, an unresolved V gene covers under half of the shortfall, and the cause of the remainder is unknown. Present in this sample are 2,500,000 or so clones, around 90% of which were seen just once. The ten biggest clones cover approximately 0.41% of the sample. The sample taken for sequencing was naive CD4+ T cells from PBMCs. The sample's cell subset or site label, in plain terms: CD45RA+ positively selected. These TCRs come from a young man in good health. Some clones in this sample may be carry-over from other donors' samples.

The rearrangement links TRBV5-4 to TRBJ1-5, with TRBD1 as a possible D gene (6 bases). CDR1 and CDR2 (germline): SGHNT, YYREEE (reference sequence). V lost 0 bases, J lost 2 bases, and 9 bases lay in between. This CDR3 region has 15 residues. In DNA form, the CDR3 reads TGTGCCAGCAGCTTGGAGGGACACGGCAATCAGCCCCAGCATTTT. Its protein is CASSLEGHGNQPQHF.

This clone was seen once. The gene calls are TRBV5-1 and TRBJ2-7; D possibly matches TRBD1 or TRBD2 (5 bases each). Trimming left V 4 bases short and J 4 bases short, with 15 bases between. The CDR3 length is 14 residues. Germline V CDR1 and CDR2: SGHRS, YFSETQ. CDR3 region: CASSPEGAGYEQYF. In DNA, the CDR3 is TGCGCCAGCAGCCCTGAGGGCGCAGGGTACGAGCAGTACTTC.

Here the CDR3 reads CAASPGTEGETQYF. The DNA for the CDR3 is TGTGCCGCCTCCCCGGGGACAGAAGGGGAGACCCAGTACTTC. J is TRBJ2-5 and V is TRBV27, with 7 bases lining up with TRBD1. V lost 11 bases and J lost 5; bases outside the gene matches: 14. The CDR3 runs to 14 residues. The germline gives CDR1 MNHEY, CDR2 SMNVEV (reference sequence).

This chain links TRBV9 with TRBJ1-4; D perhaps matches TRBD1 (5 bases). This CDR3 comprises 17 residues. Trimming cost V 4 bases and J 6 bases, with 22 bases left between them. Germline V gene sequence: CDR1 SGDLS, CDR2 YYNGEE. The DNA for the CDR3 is TGTGCCAGCAGCCTCAAGGTTGGGGCCCCCGGGGATGAAAAACTGTTTTTT. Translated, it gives CASSLKVGAPGDEKLFF. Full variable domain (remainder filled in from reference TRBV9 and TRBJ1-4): DSGVTQTPKHLITATGQRVTLRCSPRSGDLSVYWYQQSLDQGLQFLIQYYNGEERAKGNILERFSAQQFPDLHSELNLSSLELGDSALYFCASSLKVGAPGDEKLFFGSGTQLSVL.

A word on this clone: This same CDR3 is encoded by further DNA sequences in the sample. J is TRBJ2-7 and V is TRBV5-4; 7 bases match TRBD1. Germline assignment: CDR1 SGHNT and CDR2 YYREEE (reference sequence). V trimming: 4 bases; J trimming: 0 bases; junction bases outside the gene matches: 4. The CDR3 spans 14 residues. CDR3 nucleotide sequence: TGTGCCAGCAGCCCGACAGGGAGCTCCTACGAGCAGTACTTC. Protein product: CASSPTGSSYEQYF.

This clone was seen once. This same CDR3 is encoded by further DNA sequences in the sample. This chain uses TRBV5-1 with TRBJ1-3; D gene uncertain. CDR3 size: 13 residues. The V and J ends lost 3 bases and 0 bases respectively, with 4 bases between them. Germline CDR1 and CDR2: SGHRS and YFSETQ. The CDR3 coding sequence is TGCGCCAGCAGCTCAAACTCTGGAAACACCATATATTTT. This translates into CASSSNSGNTIYF.

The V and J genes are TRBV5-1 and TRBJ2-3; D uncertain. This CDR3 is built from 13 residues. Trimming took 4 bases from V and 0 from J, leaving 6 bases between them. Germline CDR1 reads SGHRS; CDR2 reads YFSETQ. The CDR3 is CASSMGSTDTQYF. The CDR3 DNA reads TGCGCCAGCAGCATGGGGAGCACAGATACGCAGTATTTT.

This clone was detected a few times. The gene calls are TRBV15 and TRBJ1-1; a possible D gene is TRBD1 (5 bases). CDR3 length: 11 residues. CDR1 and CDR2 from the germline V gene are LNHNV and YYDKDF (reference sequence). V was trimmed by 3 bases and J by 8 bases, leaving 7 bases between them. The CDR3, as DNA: TGTGCCACCAGCAGCCGGACAGAAGCTTTCTTT. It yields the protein CATSSRTEAFF.

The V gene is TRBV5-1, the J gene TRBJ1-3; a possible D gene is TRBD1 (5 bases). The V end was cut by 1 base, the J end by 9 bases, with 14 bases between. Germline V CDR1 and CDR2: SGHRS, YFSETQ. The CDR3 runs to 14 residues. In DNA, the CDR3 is TGCGCCAGCAGCTTGTGGGGGGAAGCAGGCACCATATATTTT. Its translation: CASSLWGEAGTIYF.

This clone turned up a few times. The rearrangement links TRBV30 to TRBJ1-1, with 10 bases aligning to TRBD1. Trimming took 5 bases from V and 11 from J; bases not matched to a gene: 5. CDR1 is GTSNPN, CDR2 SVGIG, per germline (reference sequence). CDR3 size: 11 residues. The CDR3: CAWETGGWAFF. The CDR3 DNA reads TGTGCCTGGGAGACAGGGGGCTGGGCTTTCTTT.

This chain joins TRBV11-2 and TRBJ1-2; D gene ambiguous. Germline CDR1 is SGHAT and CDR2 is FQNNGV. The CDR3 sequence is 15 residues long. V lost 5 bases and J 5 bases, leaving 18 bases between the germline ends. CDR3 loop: CASSPGDHSTYGYTF. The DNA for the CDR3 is TGTGCCAGCAGCCCCGGTGACCACTCGACTTATGGCTACACCTTC.

CDR3 sequence (DNA): TGCAGCGTTGGTGGACAGGGGGCAACAGATACGCAGTATTTT. As protein: CSVGGQGATDTQYF. The chain recombines TRBV29-1 with TRBJ2-3; 11 bases map to TRBD1. From germline, CDR1 is SQVTM and CDR2 ANQGSEA. Trimming cost V 4 bases and J 3 bases; bases outside gene matches: 3. The CDR3 is 14 amino acids.

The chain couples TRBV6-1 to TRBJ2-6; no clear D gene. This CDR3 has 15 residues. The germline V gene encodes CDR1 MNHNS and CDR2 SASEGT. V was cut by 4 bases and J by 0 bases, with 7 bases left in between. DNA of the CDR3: TGTGCCAGCAGTGCCTCCAGCTCTGGGGCCAACGTCCTGACTTTC. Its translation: CASSASSSGANVLTF.

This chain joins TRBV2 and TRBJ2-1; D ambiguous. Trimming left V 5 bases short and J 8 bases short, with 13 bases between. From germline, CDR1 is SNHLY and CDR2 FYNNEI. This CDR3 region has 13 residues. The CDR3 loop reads CASSNLAGDEQFF. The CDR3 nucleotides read TGTGCCAGCAGTAACCTCGCAGGAGATGAGCAGTTCTTC.

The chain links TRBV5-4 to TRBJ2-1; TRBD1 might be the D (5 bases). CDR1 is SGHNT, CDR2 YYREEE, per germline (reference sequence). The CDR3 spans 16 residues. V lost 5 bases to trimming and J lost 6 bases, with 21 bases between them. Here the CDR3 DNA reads TGTGCCAGCAGTACAGACCCCAACAGGAACCCCAATGAGCAGTTCTTC. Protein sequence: CASSTDPNRNPNEQFF.

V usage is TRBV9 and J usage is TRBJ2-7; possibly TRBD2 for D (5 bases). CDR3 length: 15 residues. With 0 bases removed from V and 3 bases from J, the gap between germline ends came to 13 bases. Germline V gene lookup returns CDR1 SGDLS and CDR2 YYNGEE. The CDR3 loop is CASSVASGLFYEQYF. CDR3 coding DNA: TGTGCCAGCAGCGTAGCTAGTGGACTCTTCTACGAGCAGTACTTC.

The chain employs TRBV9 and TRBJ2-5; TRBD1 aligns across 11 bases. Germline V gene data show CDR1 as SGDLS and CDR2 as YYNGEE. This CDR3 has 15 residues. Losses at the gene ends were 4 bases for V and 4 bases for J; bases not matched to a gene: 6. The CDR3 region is CASSPRTGGRETQYF. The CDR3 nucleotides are TGTGCCAGCAGCCCCCGGACAGGGGGCAGAGAGACCCAGTACTTC.

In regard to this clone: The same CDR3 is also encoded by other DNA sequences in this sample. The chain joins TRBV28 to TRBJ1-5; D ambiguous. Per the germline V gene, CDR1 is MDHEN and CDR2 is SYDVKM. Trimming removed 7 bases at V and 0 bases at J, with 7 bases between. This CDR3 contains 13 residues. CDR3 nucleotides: TGTGCCAGCAAGGGCTATAGCAATCAGCCCCAGCATTTT. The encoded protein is CASKGYSNQPQHF.